The TCR beta chain under discussion was sequenced for a study of T cell responses to AZD1222 COVID-19 vaccine. The V gene lost 6 bases and the J gene lost 7 bases, with 17 bases spanning the gap. The CDR3 has 13 residues. Germline V gives CDR1 SQVTM, CDR2 ANQGSEA. Repertoires were generated with immunoSEQ multiplex PCR, while TCRdb's copy carries only in-frame clones and drops some. The sample gives approximately 110,000 clones, roughly 90% of which show up once; 4.5% to 6.5% is in the top ten. The study's findings and limits: Females made up more of the donors, who were largely white British, and clonal diversity may have come out too low. A rise in Spike-specific TCR breadth and depth followed two AZD1222 doses. AZD1222 recipients seropositive at baseline numbered only five to seven.

With regard to this clone: Its antigen is still unknown.

This clonotype originated in an adult in good health. The material was peripheral blood, obtained on day 0 of AZD1222 vaccination. V gene TRBV29-1 combines with J gene TRBJ2-3; no reliable D call. CDR3 nucleotide sequence: TGCAGCGTGATTGCGCCCACGTCCTATACGCAGTATTTT. It is translated as CSVIAPTSYTQYF.